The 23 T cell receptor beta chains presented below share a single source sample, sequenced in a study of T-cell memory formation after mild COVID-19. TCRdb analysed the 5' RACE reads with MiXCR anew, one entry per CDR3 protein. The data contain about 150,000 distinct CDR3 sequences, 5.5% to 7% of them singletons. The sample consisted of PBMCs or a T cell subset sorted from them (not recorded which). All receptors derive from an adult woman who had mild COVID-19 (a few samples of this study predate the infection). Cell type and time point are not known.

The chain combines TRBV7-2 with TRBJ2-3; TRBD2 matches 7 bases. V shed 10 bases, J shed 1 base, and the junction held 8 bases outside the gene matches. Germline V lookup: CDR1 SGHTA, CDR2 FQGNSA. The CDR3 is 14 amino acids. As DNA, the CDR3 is TGTGCCACCGGGGGGTATATGGGCACAGATACGCAGTATTTT. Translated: CATGGYMGTDTQYF.

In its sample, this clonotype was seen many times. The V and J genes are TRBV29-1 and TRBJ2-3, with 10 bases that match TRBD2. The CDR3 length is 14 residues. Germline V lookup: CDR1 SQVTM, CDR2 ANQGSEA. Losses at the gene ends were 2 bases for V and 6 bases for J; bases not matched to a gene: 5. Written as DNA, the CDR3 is TGCAGCGTTGAACCTAGCGGGGGTGTGGATACGCAGTATTTT. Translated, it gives CSVEPSGGVDTQYF.

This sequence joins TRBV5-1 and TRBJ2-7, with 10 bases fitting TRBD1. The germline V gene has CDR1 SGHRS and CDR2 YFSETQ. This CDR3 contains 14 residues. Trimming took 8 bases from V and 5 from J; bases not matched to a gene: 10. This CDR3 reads CASALDRGLDEQYF. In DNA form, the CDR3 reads TGCGCCAGTGCGCTCGACAGGGGGCTCGACGAGCAGTACTTC.

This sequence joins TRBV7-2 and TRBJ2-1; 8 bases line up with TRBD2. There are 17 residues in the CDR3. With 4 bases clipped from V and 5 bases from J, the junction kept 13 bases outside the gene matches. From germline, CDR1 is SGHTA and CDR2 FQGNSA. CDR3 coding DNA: TGTGCCAGCAGCTCCGGCGGGGGGAGGGATTCCCACAATGAGCAGTTCTTC. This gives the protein CASSSGGGRDSHNEQFF.

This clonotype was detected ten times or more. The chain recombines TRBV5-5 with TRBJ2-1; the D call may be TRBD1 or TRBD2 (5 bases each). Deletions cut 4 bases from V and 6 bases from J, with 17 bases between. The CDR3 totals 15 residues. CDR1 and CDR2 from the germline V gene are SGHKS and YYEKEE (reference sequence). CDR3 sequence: CASSPQGVQGNEQFF. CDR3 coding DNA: TGTGCCAGCAGCCCTCAGGGAGTCCAGGGCAATGAGCAGTTCTTC.

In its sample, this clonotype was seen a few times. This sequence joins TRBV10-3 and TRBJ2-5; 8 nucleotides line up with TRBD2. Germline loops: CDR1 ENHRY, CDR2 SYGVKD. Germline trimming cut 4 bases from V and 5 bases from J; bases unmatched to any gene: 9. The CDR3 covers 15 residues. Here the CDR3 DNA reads TGTGCCATCAGTGTTACTAGCGGAGCTTCCGAGACCCAGTACTTC. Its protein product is CAISVTSGASETQYF.

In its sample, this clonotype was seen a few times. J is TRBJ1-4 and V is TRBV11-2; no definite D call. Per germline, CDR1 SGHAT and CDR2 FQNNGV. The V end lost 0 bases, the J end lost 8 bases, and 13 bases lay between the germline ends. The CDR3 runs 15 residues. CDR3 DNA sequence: TGTGCCAGCAGCTTAGATGGGCGAGTTGGCGAAAAACTGTTTTTT. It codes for CASSLDGRVGEKLFF.

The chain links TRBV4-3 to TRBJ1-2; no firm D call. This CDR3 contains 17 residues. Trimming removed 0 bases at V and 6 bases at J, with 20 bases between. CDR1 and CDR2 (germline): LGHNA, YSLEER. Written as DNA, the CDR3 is TGCGCCAGCAGCCAAGAAGAGGGTCTCCATACTTCCGATGGCTACACCTTC. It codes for CASSQEEGLHTSDGYTF.

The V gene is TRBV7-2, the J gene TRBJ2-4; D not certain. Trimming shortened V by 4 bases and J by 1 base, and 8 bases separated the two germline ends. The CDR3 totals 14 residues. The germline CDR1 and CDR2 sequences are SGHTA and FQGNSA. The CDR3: CASSSLAAKNIQYF. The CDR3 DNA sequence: TGTGCCAGCAGCTCTTTGGCTGCCAAAAACATTCAGTACTTC.

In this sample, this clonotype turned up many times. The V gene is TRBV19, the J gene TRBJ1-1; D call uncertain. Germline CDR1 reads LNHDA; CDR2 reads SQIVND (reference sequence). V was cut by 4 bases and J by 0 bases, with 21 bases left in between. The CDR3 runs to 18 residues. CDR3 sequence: CASSSLPTSASMNTEAFF. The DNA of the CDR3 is TGTGCCAGTAGTAGCCTACCGACGTCAGCAAGTATGAACACTGAAGCTTTCTTT.

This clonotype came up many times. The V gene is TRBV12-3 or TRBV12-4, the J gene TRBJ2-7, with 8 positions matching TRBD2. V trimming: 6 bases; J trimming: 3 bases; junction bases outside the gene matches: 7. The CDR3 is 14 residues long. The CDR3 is CASSPRTSNYEQYF. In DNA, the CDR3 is TGTGCCAGCAGCCCCCGGACTAGCAACTACGAGCAGTACTTC.

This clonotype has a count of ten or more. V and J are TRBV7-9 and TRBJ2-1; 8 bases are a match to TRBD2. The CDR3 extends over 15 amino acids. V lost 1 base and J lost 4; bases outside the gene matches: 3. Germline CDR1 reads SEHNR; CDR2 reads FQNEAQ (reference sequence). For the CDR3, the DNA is TGTGCCAGCAGCTTAGTATTAGCGGGATACAATGAGCAGTTCTTC. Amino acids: CASSLVLAGYNEQFF.

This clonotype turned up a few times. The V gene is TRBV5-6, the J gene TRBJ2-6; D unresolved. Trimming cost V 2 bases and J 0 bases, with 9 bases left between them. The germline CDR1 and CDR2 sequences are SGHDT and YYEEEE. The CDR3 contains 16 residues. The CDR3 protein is CASSLDRGSGANVLTF. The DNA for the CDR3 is TGTGCCAGCAGCTTAGATAGAGGCTCTGGGGCCAACGTCCTGACTTTC. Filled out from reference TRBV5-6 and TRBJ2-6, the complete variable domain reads DAGVTQSPTHLIKTRGQQVTLRCSPKSGHDTVSWYQQALGQGPQFIFQYYEEEERQRGNFPDRFSGHQFPNYSSELNVNALLLGDSALYLCASSLDRGSGANVLTFGAGSRLTVL.

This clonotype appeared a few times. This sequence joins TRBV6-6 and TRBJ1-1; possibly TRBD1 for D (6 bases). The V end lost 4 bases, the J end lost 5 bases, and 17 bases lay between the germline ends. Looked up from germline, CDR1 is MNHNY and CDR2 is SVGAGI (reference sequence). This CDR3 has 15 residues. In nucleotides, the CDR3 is TGTGCCAGCAGTTTCCCGGGACAAATTAATACTGAAGCTTTCTTT. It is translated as CASSFPGQINTEAFF.

Here the CDR3 reads CASSLKAGGGKETQYF. The DNA of the CDR3 is TGCGCCAGCAGCTTGAAGGCGGGAGGCGGTAAAGAGACCCAGTACTTC. J is TRBJ2-5 and V is TRBV5-1; 8 bases are shared with TRBD2. The germline V gene has CDR1 SGHRS and CDR2 YFSETQ. V was pared by 1 base and J by 3 bases, with 8 bases of the junction left unmatched. This CDR3 contains 16 residues.

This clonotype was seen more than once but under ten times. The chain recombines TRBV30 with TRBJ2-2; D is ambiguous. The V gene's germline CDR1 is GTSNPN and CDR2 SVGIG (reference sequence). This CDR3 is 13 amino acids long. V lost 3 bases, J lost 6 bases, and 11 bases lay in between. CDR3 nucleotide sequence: TGTGCCTGGAGAGGCTTAGGTGCCGGGGAGCTGTTTTTT. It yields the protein CAWRGLGAGELFF.

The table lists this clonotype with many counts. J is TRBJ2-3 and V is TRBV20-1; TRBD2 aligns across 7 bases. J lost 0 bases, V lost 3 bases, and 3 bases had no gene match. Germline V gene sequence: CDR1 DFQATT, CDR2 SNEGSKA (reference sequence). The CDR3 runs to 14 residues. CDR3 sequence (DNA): TGCAGTGCTAGTTTTAGCGGGAGCACAGATACGCAGTATTTT. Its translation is CSASFSGSTDTQYF.

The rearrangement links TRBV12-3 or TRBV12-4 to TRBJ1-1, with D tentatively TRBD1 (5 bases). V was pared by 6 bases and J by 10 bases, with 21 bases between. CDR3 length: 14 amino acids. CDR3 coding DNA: TGTGCCAGCAGCCCTCTTCGGCAGGGAAGTGGAGCTTTCTTT. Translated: CASSPLRQGSGAFF.

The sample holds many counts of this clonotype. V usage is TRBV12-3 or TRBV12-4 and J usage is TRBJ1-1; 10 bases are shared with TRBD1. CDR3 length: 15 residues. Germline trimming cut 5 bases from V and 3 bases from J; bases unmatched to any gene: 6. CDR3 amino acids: CASSPWDRGDTEAFF. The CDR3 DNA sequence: TGTGCCAGCAGTCCCTGGGACAGGGGCGACACTGAAGCTTTCTTT.

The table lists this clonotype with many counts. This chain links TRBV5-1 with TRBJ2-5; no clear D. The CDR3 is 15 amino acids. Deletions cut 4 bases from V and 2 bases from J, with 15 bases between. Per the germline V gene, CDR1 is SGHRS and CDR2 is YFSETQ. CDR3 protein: CASSPETGPQETQYF. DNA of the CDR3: TGCGCCAGCAGCCCCGAGACCGGCCCTCAAGAGACCCAGTACTTC.

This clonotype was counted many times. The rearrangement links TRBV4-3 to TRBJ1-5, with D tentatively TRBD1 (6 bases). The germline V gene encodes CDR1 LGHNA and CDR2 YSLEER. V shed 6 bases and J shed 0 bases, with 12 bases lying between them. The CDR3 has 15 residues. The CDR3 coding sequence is TGCGCCAGCAGTCTGGACAGAGATAGCAATCAGCCCCAGCATTTT. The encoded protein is CASSLDRDSNQPQHF.

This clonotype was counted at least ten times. The DNA for the CDR3 is TGCGCCAGCAGGCCTAGCGGGGGCCTGGGAGAGACCCAGTACTTC. Encoded protein: CASRPSGGLGETQYF. The chain couples TRBV5-1 to TRBJ2-5, with TRBD2 matching over 10 bases. Per the germline V gene, CDR1 is SGHRS and CDR2 is YFSETQ. The CDR3 is made up of 15 amino acids. Unmatched junction bases numbered 8, after V lost 5 bases and J lost 4 bases.

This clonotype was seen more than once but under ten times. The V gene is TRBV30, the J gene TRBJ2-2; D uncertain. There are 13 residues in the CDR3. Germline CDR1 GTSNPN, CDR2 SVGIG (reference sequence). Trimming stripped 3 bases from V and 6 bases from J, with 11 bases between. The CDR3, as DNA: TGTGCCTGGAGGGCACAACCCGCCGGGGAGCTGTTTTTT. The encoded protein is CAWRAQPAGELFF.